This is a list of T cell receptor beta chains from one sample in a study of T cells in Graves' hyperthyroidism and ophthalmopathy. TCRdb redid the calling of the multiplex PCR reads with MiXCR, one entry per CDR3 protein. In the table there are under 400,000 distinct CDR3 sequences, approximately 22% of which are singletons. Material for sequencing was blood. The receptor source for this set is a woman in her forties or fifties with Graves' hyperthyroidism. CDR3s include the opening cysteine and the closing phenylalanine or tryptophan. The D gene is left open where the match is weak. The size field is filled for only some rows; it gives once, few, many or a size class.

>TRBJ2-4|many|TRBV18|-
TGTGCCAGCTCCCCCGAAGGGAGTGCCAAAAACATTCAGTACTTC
CASSPEGSAKNIQYF
>TRBJ1-6|many|TRBV11-2|-
TGTGCCAGCAGACGATACAGGTCAGACGATTCACCCCTCCACTTT
CASRRYRSDDSPLHF
>TRBJ2-7|many|TRBV3-1|-
TGTGCCAGCAGCCAAGACGACCTGTACGAGCAGTACTTC
CASSQDDLYEQYF
>TRBJ2-1|many|TRBV7-9|TRBD2
TGTGCCAGCAGCCCGGGGGGACTCCTTAGCTCCTACAATGAGCAGTTCTTC
CASSPGGLLSSYNEQFF
>TRBJ1-1|few|TRBV5-1|TRBD1
TGCGCCAGCAGCCCGCAGGGGGGAAACACTGAAGCTTTCTTT
CASSPQGGNTEAFF
>TRBJ1-2|once|TRBV10-3|-
TGTGCCATCAGTATGGGGTACAATTTCAATAGAAACTATGGCTACACCTTC
CAISMGYNFNRNYGYTF
>TRBJ2-1|-|TRBV28|TRBD2
TGTGCCAGCAGTCCGTGGATGGGACTAGCGGGGGCCCCGGGGAATGAGCAGTTCTTC
CASSPWMGLAGAPGNEQFF
>TRBJ2-4|many|TRBV2|-
TGTGCCAGCAGTTTTACGCTTAAAACCCCTGCCAAAGGTGCCAAAAACATTCAGTACTTC
CASSFTLKTPAKGAKNIQYF
>TRBJ1-6|many|TRBV20-1|-
TGCAGTGCTAGAGATGCGAGGGGCTTGAACCATTCACCCCTCCACTTT
CSARDARGLNHSPLHF
>TRBJ1-2|-|TRBV19|TRBD1
TGTGCCAGTAGTTCTCAGACAGGGGGCCGGGATTATGGCTACACCTTC
CASSSQTGGRDYGYTF
>TRBJ2-1|many|TRBV20-1|-
TGCAGTGCTAGAGATCCAGGGTCCCATGAGCAGTTCTTC
CSARDPGSHEQFF